This record looks at one T cell receptor (beta chain) sequence and its context. Antigen unknown. With 60 Vbeta and 13 Jbeta primers, the PCR was carried out. Sequenced by immunoSEQ multiplex PCR; TCRdb stores in-frame clones only, minus some. Of about 200,000 clones in the sample, approximately 80% were seen once. The CDR3 consists of 17 residues. The germline V gene has CDR1 MGHRA and CDR2 YSYEKL. This entry belongs to a study of cytomegalovirus exposure and HLA in healthy donors. About the research overall: From donors who were HLA-typed, an early data release held about 89 million unique TCRs.

Findings of the study overall: Evidence from a later analysis indicated that most CMV-associated TCR beta chains looked HLA-restricted. Segments of the TCR beta V type were, in most cases, productive about 90% or about 30% of the time in an earlier analysis. Presence/absence analyses took donor sequencing depth as roughly uniform.

The sequence derives from a girl aged 2 to 9 in good health and CMV-seronegative. V usage is TRBV4-1 and J usage is TRBJ2-5; 11 bases are a match to TRBD2. With the DNA end fitting TRBJ2-7 better, the J assignment may be wrong. Sequences were obtained from PBMCs. CDR3: CASSPSGGTSGYYEQYF. The CDR3 region has the DNA TGCGCCAGCAGCCCATCGGGGGGGACTAGCGGATACTACGAGCAGTACTTC.